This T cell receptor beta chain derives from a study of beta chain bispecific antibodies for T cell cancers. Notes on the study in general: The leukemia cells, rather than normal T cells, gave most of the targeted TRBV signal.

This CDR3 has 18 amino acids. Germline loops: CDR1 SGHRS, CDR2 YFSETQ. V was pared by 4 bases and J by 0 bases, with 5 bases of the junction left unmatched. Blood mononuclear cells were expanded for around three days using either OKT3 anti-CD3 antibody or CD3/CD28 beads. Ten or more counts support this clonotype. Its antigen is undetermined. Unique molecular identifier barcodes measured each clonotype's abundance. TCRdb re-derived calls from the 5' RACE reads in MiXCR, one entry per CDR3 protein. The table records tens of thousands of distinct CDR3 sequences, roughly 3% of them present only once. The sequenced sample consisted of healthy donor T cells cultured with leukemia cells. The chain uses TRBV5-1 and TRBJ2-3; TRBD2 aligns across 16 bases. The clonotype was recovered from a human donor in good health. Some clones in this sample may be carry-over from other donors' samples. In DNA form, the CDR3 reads TGCGCCAGCAGCCAGGGACTAGCGGGGGGGCTCAGCACAGATACGCAGTATTTT. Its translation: CASSQGLAGGLSTDTQYF. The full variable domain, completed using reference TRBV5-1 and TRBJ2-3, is KAGVTQTPRYLIKTRGQQVTLSCSPISGHRSVSWYQQTPGQGLQFLFEYFSETQRNKGNFPGRFSGRQFSNSRSEMNVSTLELGDSALYLCASSQGLAGGLSTDTQYFGPGTRLTVL.